A single count supports the clone carrying this T cell receptor beta chain. The sample is drawn from a study of T cell changes during pregnancy in multiple sclerosis. Libraries were prepared by immunoSEQ multiplex PCR; TCRdb keeps only in-frame clonotypes and omits some of them. The table has tens of thousands of clones, roughly nine tenths seen once. The length of the CDR3 is 13 residues. Trimming left V 7 bases short and J 3 bases short, with 10 bases between. Germline assignment: CDR1 ENHRY and CDR2 SYGVKD. The chain employs TRBV10-3 and TRBJ2-1; TRBD1 might be the D (6 bases). The TCR originated in a female donor with multiple sclerosis, enrolled in a pregnancy study. The input for sequencing was CD8+ T cells from peripheral blood mononuclear cells, taken before pregnancy. The CDR3 here is CAITWDIYNEQFF. The CDR3 coding sequence is TGTGCCATCACTTGGGACATCTACAATGAGCAGTTCTTC.